This T cell receptor beta chain was captured in a study of post-analysis software for immune sequencing data. General observations from the study: Controls had lower frequencies than patients of roughly five TRBV segments, which included TRBV5-6, TRBV5-1 and TRBV20-1.

Prepared TCR beta cDNA libraries contained unique molecular identifiers. TCRdb itself ran the PCR reads through MiXCR, one entry per CDR3 protein. The table lists some 260,000 distinct CDR3 sequences, 30% to 45% of them singletons, with under 5% in the top ten. The CDR3 has 14 amino acids. The trim removed 6 bases at V and 3 bases at J, leaving 3 bases unmatched. Looked up from germline, CDR1 is MGHDK and CDR2 is SYGVNS. This clonotype appeared many times. Its target is not known. Sequenced sample: blood. The gene calls are TRBV25-1 and TRBJ2-1; 9 bases line up with TRBD2. The receptor's source is a girl aged 10 to 17 with multiple sclerosis. Written as DNA, the CDR3 is TGTGCCAGCAGGCGGGGGGGCTTCTACAATGAGCAGTTCTTC. It specifies CASRRGGFYNEQFF.